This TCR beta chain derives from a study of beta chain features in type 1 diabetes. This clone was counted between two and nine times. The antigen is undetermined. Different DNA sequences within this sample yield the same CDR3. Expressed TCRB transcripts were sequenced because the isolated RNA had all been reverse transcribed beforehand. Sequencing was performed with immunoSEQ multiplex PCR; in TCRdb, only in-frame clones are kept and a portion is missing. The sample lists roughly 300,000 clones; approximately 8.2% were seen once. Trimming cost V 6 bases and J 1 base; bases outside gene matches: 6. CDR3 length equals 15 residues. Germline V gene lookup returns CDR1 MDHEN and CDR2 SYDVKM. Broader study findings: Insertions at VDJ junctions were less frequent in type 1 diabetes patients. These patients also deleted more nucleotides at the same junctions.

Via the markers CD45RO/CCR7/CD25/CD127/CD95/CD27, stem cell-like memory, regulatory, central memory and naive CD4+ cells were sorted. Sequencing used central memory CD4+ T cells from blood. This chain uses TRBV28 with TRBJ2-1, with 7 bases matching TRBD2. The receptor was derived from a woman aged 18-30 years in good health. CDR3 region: CASSPGGRSYNEQFF. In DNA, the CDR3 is TGTGCCAGCAGCCCCGGCGGGAGATCCTACAATGAGCAGTTCTTC.